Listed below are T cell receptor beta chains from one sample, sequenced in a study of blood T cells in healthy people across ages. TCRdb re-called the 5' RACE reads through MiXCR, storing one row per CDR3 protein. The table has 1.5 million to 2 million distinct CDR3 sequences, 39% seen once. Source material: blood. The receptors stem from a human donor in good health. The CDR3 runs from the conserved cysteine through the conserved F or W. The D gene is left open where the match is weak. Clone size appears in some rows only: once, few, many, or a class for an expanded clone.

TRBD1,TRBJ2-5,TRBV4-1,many,TGCGCCAGCAGCCAACCGACAGGGTTAAAAGAGACCCAGTACTTC,CASSQPTGLKETQYF
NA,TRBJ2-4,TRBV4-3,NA,TGCGCCAGCAGCCAAGATACAGCCGGGGGAAACATTCAGTACTTC,CASSQDTAGGNIQYF
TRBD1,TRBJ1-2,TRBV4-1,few,TGCGCCAGCAGCCAACAGACAGGGACCTATGGCTACACCTTC,CASSQQTGTYGYTF
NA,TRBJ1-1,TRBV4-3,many,TGCGCCAGCAGCCAAGTAGAAGGGAACACTGAAGCTTTCTTT,CASSQVEGNTEAFF
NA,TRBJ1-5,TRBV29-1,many,TGCAGCGTTCAGGAGGGAGGCCGTAATCAGCCCCAGCATTTT,CSVQEGGRNQPQHF
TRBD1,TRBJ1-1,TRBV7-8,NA,TGTGCCAGCAGCTTAGAAAGGGGGCGGAAACCTGGGGCTTTCTTT,CASSLERGRKPGAFF
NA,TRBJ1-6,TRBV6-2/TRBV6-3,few,TGTGCCAGCAGTTTTACCGAACAGGGAGAAGATTCACCCCTCCACTTT,CASSFTEQGEDSPLHF
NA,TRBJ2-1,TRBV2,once,TGTGCCAGCAAAGTTGCGGACAGCCACTCCTACGAGCAGTTCTTC,CASKVADSHSYEQFF
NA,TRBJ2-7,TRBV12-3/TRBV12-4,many,TGTGCCAGCAGTTTAGATTCGTCCGGGACTCACTACGAGCAGTACTTC,CASSLDSSGTHYEQYF
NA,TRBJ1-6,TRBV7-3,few,TGTGCCAGCAGCTTATCTCCAGGGTTTGATTCACCCCTCCACTTT,CASSLSPGFDSPLHF
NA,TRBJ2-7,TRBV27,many,TGTGCCAGCAGACTGGGATACGAGCAGTACTTC,CASRLGYEQYF
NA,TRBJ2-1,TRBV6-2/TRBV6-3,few,TGTGCCAGCAGTTACCACGTAGGGGTGAATGAGCAGTTCTTC,CASSYHVGVNEQFF
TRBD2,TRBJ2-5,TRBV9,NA,TGTGCCAGCAGCGTGGGGGCGGGGGGCCCCCTCGAAGAGACCCAGTACTTC,CASSVGAGGPLEETQYF
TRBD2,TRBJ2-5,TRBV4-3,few,TGCGCCAGCAGCCAAGATATTTCTGAGGCGGGGGGGCAAGAGACCCAGTACTTC,CASSQDISEAGGQETQYF
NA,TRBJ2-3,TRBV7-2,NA,TGTGCCAGCAGCTTAAGGCGTTACAGCACAGATACGCAGTATTTT,CASSLRRYSTDTQYF